The TCR beta chain under discussion was sequenced for a study of shared clonotypes between healthy human individuals. The assay was immunoSEQ multiplex PCR, and TCRdb's table has in-frame clones only and misses some. This table has some 360,000 clones, less than 85% appearing once. Study-level points and caveats: Despite large depth, rarefaction showed incomplete sorted-subset sequencing. Richness estimates generally favored naive over memory subsets.

A note on this clone: The antigen remains unidentified.

Trimming stripped 5 bases from V and 10 bases from J, with 15 bases between. CDR1 is LNHDA, CDR2 SQIVND, per germline (reference sequence). This CDR3 contains 13 residues. Sequencing was performed on memory CD4+ T cells sorted from blood. The sample's subset: CD45RA-negative fraction. The receptor was derived from a man aged 25 to 40 in good health. The chain has TRBV19 and TRBJ1-5; D call uncertain. The CDR3 loop is CASSGRGISPQHF. Here the CDR3 DNA reads TGTGCCAGTAGTGGGCGGGGTATATCTCCCCAGCATTTT.